This T cell receptor (beta chain) is drawn from a study of blood T cell repertoires in COVID-19. Study-level background: T cells, B-cell-depleted T cells, or PBMCs supplied cDNA or gDNA.

The CDR3 runs 13 residues. Trimming took 4 bases from V and 5 from J; bases not matched to a gene: 2. The germline CDR1 and CDR2 sequences are SQVTM and ANQGSEA. How the authors handled the data: Counts of nucleated cells, estimated from reference gene primer amplification, were obtained. Data came from immunoSEQ multiplex PCR; TCRdb stores just in-frame clones and leaves some out. Clonal size and the V and J genes are those of that table, whereas D and trimming came from the DNA. The sample holds just over 60,000 clones, more than 60% seen once. The chain employs TRBV29-1 and TRBJ2-3; TRBD1 aligns across 11 bases. Sequencing was performed on peripheral blood. The TCR comes from a woman at least 80 years old with active or convalescent COVID-19. The chain's CDR3 is CSVAGTGGDTQYF. In DNA form, the CDR3 reads TGCAGCGTTGCCGGGACAGGGGGAGATACGCAGTATTTT.